Below are 2 T cell receptor beta chains sequenced from a single sample in a study of cytomegalovirus exposure and HLA in healthy donors. PCR amplification relied on 60 Vbeta primers (plus 13 Jbeta primers). Generated by immunoSEQ multiplex PCR, the TCRdb table keeps only in-frame clones and is missing some. The data contain approximately 160,000 clones, about 75% of them singletons. Specimen: PBMCs. The receptors shown here come from a male donor in good health and CMV-seropositive.

This clone showed up just once. Given the absence of the conserved phenylalanine or tryptophan at the CDR3 end, a read error is likely. The J gene is TRBJ1-2, the V gene TRBV5-6; a possible D gene is TRBD1 (5 bases). Germline values: CDR1 SGHDT, CDR2 YYEEEE. V gave up 0 bases and J gave up 4 bases, with 13 bases separating them. This CDR3 region has 15 residues. DNA of the CDR3: TGTGCCAGCAGCTTGGAATTGGAGGGGATCTATGGCTACACCCTC. This translates into CASSLELEGIYGYTL.

The genes are TRBV10-1 and TRBJ2-4, with TRBD2 matching over 9 bases. V lost 0 bases, J lost 2 bases, and 8 bases stayed unmatched. The germline V gene has CDR1 WNHNN and CDR2 SYGVQD (reference sequence). The CDR3 covers 18 residues. CDR3 amino acids: CASSESKLAGGPKNIQYF. In DNA, the CDR3 is TGCGCCAGCAGTGAGTCGAAATTGGCGGGGGGGCCCAAAAACATTCAGTACTTC.